The 27 T cell receptor beta chains reported below all come from one sample, sequenced in a study of T cell repertoires in cytomegalovirus infection. One entry per CDR3 protein, called by TCRdb with MiXCR from the reads. In the table there are about 740,000 distinct CDR3 sequences, less than 40% of which are singletons. The sequenced material came from PBMCs. The receptors derive from a human donor in good health (CMV status not recorded). Some clones in this sample may be carry-over from other donors' samples.

The V gene is TRBV12-3 or TRBV12-4, the J gene TRBJ2-6; unclear D gene. V shed 4 bases and J shed 0 bases, with 16 bases lying between them. The CDR3 spans 18 residues. CDR3 DNA: TGTGCCAGCAGTTCCTCCGGAATGCTGAACTCTGGGGCCAACGTCCTGACTTTC. This codes for CASSSSGMLNSGANVLTF.

This chain connects TRBV7-6 to TRBJ2-6; D uncertain. This CDR3 is built from 19 residues. The germline V and J ends were trimmed by 5 bases and 0 bases, with 20 bases remaining between them. CDR1 and CDR2 from the germline V gene are SGHVS and FNYEAQ. CDR3 amino acids: CASSPRPGPSLSGANVLTF. The CDR3 region has the DNA TGTGCCAGCAGCCCGAGGCCTGGACCTTCCCTCTCTGGGGCCAACGTCCTGACTTTC.

The chain combines TRBV27 with TRBJ1-2; D is ambiguous. This CDR3 contains 14 residues. Germline V CDR1 and CDR2: MNHEY, SMNVEV (reference sequence). V was cut by 7 bases and J by 2 bases, with 14 bases left in between. Written as DNA, the CDR3 is TGTGCCAGCACGACTGCTACTACGAACTATGGCTACACCTTC. Residues: CASTTATTNYGYTF.

The gene calls are TRBV7-2 and TRBJ2-5; D gene uncertain. Looked up from germline, CDR1 is SGHTA and CDR2 is FQGNSA. This CDR3 spans 13 amino acids. With 7 bases removed from V and 5 bases from J, the gap between germline ends came to 14 bases. CDR3 nucleotides: TGTGCCAGCATACTTGTTCGTGGGGAGACCCAGTACTTC. Translation: CASILVRGETQYF.

The chain carries TRBV3-1 and TRBJ1-5, with D uncertain. In germline, CDR1 is LGHDT, CDR2 YNNKEL (reference sequence). CDR3 length: 15 residues. V was clipped by 4 bases and J by 4 bases, with 14 bases between them. The CDR3 DNA follows: TGTGCCAGCAGCCTTTCGACGGCAGCTAATCAGCCCCAGCATTTT. Its translation is CASSLSTAANQPQHF.

The rearrangement uses TRBV7-9 and TRBJ2-1; D ambiguous. Between the trimmed V and J ends, which lost 3 bases and 13 bases, there was a span of 19 bases. The CDR3 sequence is 14 residues long. Germline lookup yields CDR1 SEHNR and CDR2 FQNEAQ (reference sequence). This chain's CDR3 is CASSFTSRVYYQFF. The DNA for the CDR3 is TGTGCCAGCAGCTTCACCTCCCGGGTGTATTATCAGTTCTTC. The variable domain in full, with the rest retrieved from reference TRBV7-9 and TRBJ2-1, is DTGVSQNPRHKITKRGQNVTFRCDPISEHNRLYWYRQTLGQGPEFLTYFQNEAQLEKSRLLSDRFSAERPKGSFSTLEIQRTEQGDSAMYLCASSFTSRVYYQFFGPGTRLTVL.

This clonotype was counted ten times or more. J is TRBJ2-7 and V is TRBV27; weak D call: TRBD1 (6 bases). V lost 6 bases and J lost 4, with 16 bases in between. The germline V gene encodes CDR1 MNHEY and CDR2 SMNVEV (reference sequence). This CDR3 is built from 14 residues. The CDR3 DNA reads as TGTGCCAGCAGCGTGGAGCAGACAGGTTACGAGCAGTACTTC. Translated, it gives CASSVEQTGYEQYF.

Remarks on this clonotype: At one end, the junction sequence differs from germline, possibly due to a read error. V usage is TRBV7-2 and J usage is TRBJ1-6, with 9 bases that match TRBD1. The length of the CDR3 is 15 residues. Germline assignment: CDR1 SGHTA and CDR2 FQGNSA. The CDR3 coding sequence is TGTGACAGCAGCCCGCGGACAGGGGAAAATTCGCCCCTACACTTT. The encoded protein is CDSSPRTGENSPLHF.

V is TRBV5-1 and J is TRBJ1-6, with 8 bases fitting TRBD1. CDR1 SGHRS and CDR2 YFSETQ come from the germline V gene. This CDR3 comprises 17 residues. V lost 0 bases to trimming and J lost 2 bases; unmatched junction nucleotides: 4. The CDR3 nucleotides are TGCGCCAGCAGCTTGGAAGGACAGGGACCCTATAATTCACCCCTCCACTTT. Translation gives CASSLEGQGPYNSPLHF.

The sample holds a few counts of this clonotype. The chain couples TRBV27 to TRBJ1-5; D gene unclear. Trimming stripped 2 bases from V and 1 base from J, with 12 bases between. Germline CDR1 and CDR2: MNHEY and SMNVEV (reference sequence). The CDR3 runs 16 residues. The CDR3 loop reads CASSLRGYSSNQPQHF. CDR3 DNA sequence: TGTGCCAGCAGTTTACGGGGATACAGCAGCAATCAGCCCCAGCATTTT.

The V gene is TRBV20-1, the J gene TRBJ1-5; D is uncertain. The CDR3 length is 11 residues. Per germline, CDR1 DFQATT and CDR2 SNEGSKA (reference sequence). Trimming took off 3 bases at V and 14 bases at J, with 14 bases between the two ends. This CDR3 is CSARGGGKKHF. The CDR3 coding sequence is TGCAGTGCTAGGGGAGGCGGGAAGAAGCATTTT.

This clonotype was seen a handful of times. The chain has TRBV2 and TRBJ1-5, with a tentative D call TRBD1 (5 bases). The germline CDR1 and CDR2 sequences are SNHLY and FYNNEI. With 6 bases removed from V and 2 bases from J, the gap between germline ends came to 14 bases. CDR3 length: 15 amino acids. The DNA for the CDR3 is TGTGCCAGCAGGGGTCAGGGACTTGGCAATCAGCCCCAGCATTTT. Translating gives CASRGQGLGNQPQHF. The whole variable domain, filled in from reference TRBV2 and TRBJ1-5, reads EPEVTQTPSHQVTQMGQEVILRCVPISNHLYFYWYRQILGQKVEFLVSFYNNEISEKSEIFDDQFSVERPDGSNFTLKIRSTKLEDSAMYFCASRGQGLGNQPQHFGDGTRLSIL.

This clonotype occurred many times. V is TRBV7-8 and J is TRBJ2-5, with TRBD1 as a possible D gene (6 bases). The CDR3 is 14 amino acids. V lost 5 bases and J 5 bases, leaving 15 bases between the germline ends. Germline CDR1 is SGHVS and CDR2 is FQNEAQ. CDR3 region: CASSQGHPRETQYF. Written as DNA, the CDR3 is TGTGCCAGCAGCCAGGGACACCCACGGGAGACCCAGTACTTC.

The table lists this clonotype with a count of one. The rearrangement uses TRBV6-2 or TRBV6-3 and TRBJ2-7, with unresolved D. CDR1 MNHEY and CDR2 SVGEGT come from the germline V gene. The CDR3 extends over 12 amino acids. The germline V and J ends were trimmed by 7 bases and 2 bases, with 9 bases remaining between them. The CDR3 DNA reads TGTGCCAGCACGGATAAAACCTACGAGCAGTACTTC. Its translation is CASTDKTYEQYF.

This clonotype was recorded many times. The gene calls are TRBV27 and TRBJ2-6; no clear D gene. This CDR3 has 14 amino acids. CDR1 and CDR2 (germline): MNHEY, SMNVEV (reference sequence). The V end lost 8 bases, the J end lost 3 bases, and 11 bases lay between the germline ends. This CDR3 is CASSPLIGANVLTF. The CDR3 DNA reads as TGTGCCAGCTCCCCCCTGATTGGGGCCAACGTCCTGACTTTC.

This clonotype has ten or more counts. The rearrangement links TRBV7-2 to TRBJ1-1, with a weak D call TRBD1 (5 bases). The CDR3 is 12 amino acids. Trimming pared 2 bases from V and 7 bases from J, leaving 8 bases between. Germline V gives CDR1 SGHTA, CDR2 FQGNSA. The CDR3 DNA follows: TGTGCCAGCAGCTTAAGGCAGGGTGAAGCTTTCTTT. Amino acids: CASSLRQGEAFF.

The V gene is TRBV19, the J gene TRBJ1-1; D is undetermined. CDR3 length: 16 residues. CDR1 LNHDA and CDR2 SQIVND come from the germline V gene (reference sequence). Trimming removed 3 bases from V and 1 base from J, with 15 bases in between. CDR3 DNA sequence: TGTGCCAGTAGTATGTCGGGCCCTGACCCGAACACTGAAGCTTTCTTT. Translated, it gives CASSMSGPDPNTEAFF.

A single count supports this clonotype. The rearrangement links TRBV5-1 to TRBJ2-1, with D uncertain. Trimming removed 4 bases from V and 9 bases from J, with 11 bases in between. This CDR3 has 12 amino acids. The V gene's germline CDR1 is SGHRS and CDR2 YFSETQ. In DNA form, the CDR3 reads TGCGCCAGCAGCCGTCCGGGCGGTGAGCAGTTCTTC. Protein sequence: CASSRPGGEQFF.

A remark on this clonotype: One junction end does not reproduce the germline sequence, and a read error may be involved. J is TRBJ2-5 and V is TRBV7-2; 8 bases agree with TRBD2. Germline V gene lookup returns CDR1 SGHTA and CDR2 FQGNSA. The CDR3 has 16 amino acids. In nucleotides, the CDR3 is TGTGCCATCAGCTATTCGACTAGCGTGGGCTTAAAGACCCAGTACTTC. Its protein product is CAISYSTSVGLKTQYF.

This sequence joins TRBV28 and TRBJ1-1, with 8 positions matching TRBD1. Unmatched junction bases numbered 17, after V lost 5 bases and J lost 0 bases. From germline, CDR1 is MDHEN and CDR2 SYDVKM. The CDR3 is 19 amino acids. CDR3 protein: CASSPHPQGELFMNTEAFF. The CDR3 DNA reads TGTGCCAGCAGTCCACATCCACAGGGGGAATTGTTCATGAACACTGAAGCTTTCTTT.

This clonotype was observed a handful of times. The CDR3: CATVLRPHTEAFF. The CDR3 region has the DNA TGTGCCACCGTGTTACGGCCCCACACTGAAGCTTTCTTT. J is TRBJ1-1 and V is TRBV28; no firm D call. Trimming cost V 10 bases and J 3 bases, with 15 bases left between them. CDR1 is MDHEN and CDR2 is SYDVKM in the germline V gene. This CDR3 is 13 amino acids long.

The chain recombines TRBV28 with TRBJ1-5; TRBD1 is a possible D gene (6 bases). V lost 5 bases and J 6 bases, leaving 14 bases between the germline ends. The CDR3 sequence is 14 residues long. From germline, CDR1 is MDHEN and CDR2 SYDVKM. The CDR3 DNA follows: TGTGCCAGCAGTCCTACAGGGTCGGGTCAGCCCCAGCATTTT. Amino acids: CASSPTGSGQPQHF.

The chain is built from TRBV6-5 and TRBJ2-3, with TRBD1 identical over 9 bases. This CDR3 spans 15 amino acids. CDR1 is MNHEY and CDR2 is SVGAGI in the germline V gene. With V trimmed by 5 bases and J by 4 bases, 7 bases remained unmatched. The CDR3 DNA reads as TGTGCCAGCAGTATGGGACAGGGAGCCTCAGATACGCAGTATTTT. Encoded protein: CASSMGQGASDTQYF.

This clonotype was counted only a few times. The chain links TRBV12-3 or TRBV12-4 to TRBJ1-6, with D unclear. The CDR3 is 14 residues long. Trimming stripped 1 base from V and 9 bases from J, with 10 bases between. As DNA, the CDR3 is TGTGCCAGCAGTTTAGAGGGAAGAGGTTCACCCCTCCACTTT. Translation: CASSLEGRGSPLHF.

This clonotype has only a few counts. The chain recombines TRBV7-9 with TRBJ2-2; TRBD2 matches at 7 bases. The germline V gene encodes CDR1 SEHNR and CDR2 FQNEAQ (reference sequence). The CDR3 contains 16 residues. V lost 0 bases to trimming and J lost 2 bases; unmatched junction nucleotides: 3. The CDR3 reads CASSLATGGNTGELFF. CDR3 sequence (DNA): TGTGCCAGCAGCTTAGCGACGGGGGGAAACACCGGGGAGCTGTTTTTT. The full variable domain, its missing parts supplied by reference TRBV7-9 and TRBJ2-2, is DTGVSQNPRHKITKRGQNVTFRCDPISEHNRLYWYRQTLGQGPEFLTYFQNEAQLEKSRLLSDRFSAERPKGSFSTLEIQRTEQGDSAMYLCASSLATGGNTGELFFGEGSRLTVL.

As regards this clonotype: This is likely a read error, given that the CDR3 carries no conserved phenylalanine or tryptophan at its end. This chain links TRBV7-8 with TRBJ1-4; D perhaps matches TRBD1 (5 bases). This CDR3 is 14 amino acids long. Germline CDR1 is SGHVS and CDR2 is FQNEAQ. Here the CDR3 reads CASSLRGAKEKLFV. Here the CDR3 DNA reads TGTGCCAGCAGCTTAAGGGGAGCTAAGGAAAAACTGTTTGTT.

To note about this clonotype: A read error may explain this, as a much larger clone is one base away. The gene calls are TRBV7-9 and TRBJ2-3; D may match TRBD1 or TRBD2 (5 bases each). CDR1 is SEHNR, CDR2 FQNEAQ, per germline (reference sequence). This CDR3 region has 16 residues. CDR3 sequence: CASSVDEGVLTDTQSF. CDR3 coding DNA: TGTGCCAGCAGCGTTGATGAGGGAGTTCTGACAGATACGCAGTCTTTT.